The 16 T cell receptor beta chains below come from one sample, sequenced in a study of shared clonotypes between healthy human individuals. TCRdb's copy holds only in-frame clones and misses some; the assay was immunoSEQ multiplex PCR. The sample contains roughly 2.5 million clones, approximately 90% of which appear only once. The material sequenced was naive CD4+ T cells sorted from blood. Subset specified: CD45RA+ positively selected. Receptors were obtained from a man younger than 35 in good health.

This chain's CDR3 is CSVVIGLETQYF. The CDR3, as DNA: TGCAGCGTTGTGATAGGGTTGGAGACCCAGTACTTC. The V gene is TRBV29-1, the J gene TRBJ2-5, with D uncertain. V dropped 4 bases and J dropped 5 bases, with 11 bases sitting between them. The germline gives CDR1 SQVTM, CDR2 ANQGSEA. The CDR3 has 12 amino acids.

The chain carries TRBV19 and TRBJ2-1, with 9 bases identical to TRBD1. This CDR3 spans 16 amino acids. Losses at the gene ends were 1 base for V and 7 bases for J; bases not matched to a gene: 8. CDR1 and CDR2 from the germline V gene are LNHDA and SQIVND (reference sequence). The CDR3 coding sequence is TGTGCCAGTAGTATAGTCCCTGGACAGGGGCCAAATGAGCAGTTCTTC. Amino acids: CASSIVPGQGPNEQFF.

In this sample, this clone turned up once. As DNA, the CDR3 is TGTGCCAGCACCCTGACAGGCACAGATACGCAGTATTTT. It yields the protein CASTLTGTDTQYF. The chain employs TRBV25-1 and TRBJ2-3, with D tentatively TRBD1 (5 bases). Trimming stripped 7 bases from V and 1 base from J, with 9 bases between. There are 13 residues in the CDR3. Germline V gene lookup returns CDR1 MGHDK and CDR2 SYGVNS. The variable domain in full, with the rest retrieved from reference TRBV25-1 and TRBJ2-3, is EADIYQTPRYLVIGTGKKITLECSQTMGHDKMYWYQQDPGMELHLIHYSYGVNSTEKGDLSSESTVSRIRTEHFPLTLESARPSHTSQYLCASTLTGTDTQYFGPGTRLTVL.

The chain uses TRBV2 and TRBJ1-4; D may be TRBD1 (6 bases). The CDR3 has 14 amino acids. Germline lookup yields CDR1 SNHLY and CDR2 FYNNEI. V was trimmed by 4 bases and J by 4 bases, leaving 10 bases between them. The CDR3 here is CASSGQAFNEKLFF. DNA for the CDR3: TGTGCCAGCAGTGGACAGGCCTTTAATGAAAAACTGTTTTTT.

DNA for the CDR3: TGTGCCAGCAGGAGGAGCGGGACCGGAGAGACCCAGTACTTC. As protein: CASRRSGTGETQYF. The chain is built from TRBV2 and TRBJ2-5; TRBD2 matches at 7 bases. J was trimmed by 4 bases and V by 6 bases; bases with no gene match: 8. In germline, CDR1 is SNHLY, CDR2 FYNNEI. The CDR3 runs to 14 residues.

V gene TRBV4-1 combines with J gene TRBJ2-7; 10 bases agree with TRBD1. J lost 4 bases, V lost 3 bases, and 3 bases had no gene match. This CDR3 spans 14 amino acids. Germline CDR1 reads MGHRA; CDR2 reads YSYEKL. The CDR3 DNA reads TGCGCCAGCAGCCAGTCGGGACAGGGGTACGAGCAGTACTTC. As protein: CASSQSGQGYEQYF.

V usage is TRBV30 and J usage is TRBJ1-2; no reliable D call. Germline CDR1 and CDR2: GTSNPN and SVGIG (reference sequence). This CDR3 has 14 amino acids. Trimming cost V 2 bases and J 5 bases, with 15 bases left between them. This CDR3 is CAWSPMTKYYGYTF. The CDR3 DNA is TGTGCCTGGAGTCCCATGACAAAGTATTATGGCTACACCTTC.

This clone occurred once. The chain carries TRBV5-1 and TRBJ1-6; maybe TRBD1 (5 bases). Per germline, CDR1 SGHRS and CDR2 YFSETQ. The V end was cut by 0 bases, the J end by 7 bases, with 8 bases between. The CDR3 has 14 residues. CDR3 sequence (DNA): TGCGCCAGCAGCTTGGACGGACAAAATTCACCCCTCCACTTT. Translated, it gives CASSLDGQNSPLHF.

This chain uses TRBV6-5 with TRBJ1-4, with D perhaps TRBD1 (5 bases). Germline V lookup: CDR1 MNHEY, CDR2 SVGAGI. V lost 0 bases and J lost 8, with 7 bases in between. The CDR3 length is 13 residues. CDR3 residues: CASSYSGGEKLFF. CDR3 DNA sequence: TGTGCCAGCAGTTACTCGGGGGGGGAAAAACTGTTTTTT.

On this clone itself: Other DNA sequences in this specimen translate into the identical CDR3. The V and J genes are TRBV6-1 and TRBJ1-2, with 7 bases lining up with TRBD1. The V gene's germline CDR1 is MNHNS and CDR2 SASEGT. The CDR3 is made up of 14 amino acids. The junction had 2 bases not matched to a gene; V was cut back by 2 bases and J by 2 bases. CDR3 nucleotides: TGTGCCAGCAGTGAAAGGGGGCCAAACTATGGCTACACCTTC. Translated, it gives CASSERGPNYGYTF.

The chain combines TRBV18 with TRBJ1-5, with D maybe TRBD1 (6 bases). With 3 bases removed from V and 3 bases from J, the gap between germline ends came to 15 bases. The CDR3 extends over 16 amino acids. The germline V gene has CDR1 KGHSH and CDR2 LQKENI. The CDR3 coding sequence is TGTGCCAGCTCACCTGAGGGGGTTCGGGTCAATCAGCCCCAGCATTTT. It is translated as CASSPEGVRVNQPQHF. Looking up the rest from reference TRBV18 and TRBJ1-5 gives the full variable domain: NAGVMQNPRHLVRRRGQEARLRCSPMKGHSHVYWYRQLPEEGLKFMVYLQKENIIDESGMPKERFSAEFPKEGPSILRIQQVVRGDSAAYFCASSPEGVRVNQPQHFGDGTRLSIL.

The V and J genes are TRBV2 and TRBJ2-1; D not resolved. Germline V gene data show CDR1 as SNHLY and CDR2 as FYNNEI. CDR3 length: 14 amino acids. The V end was cut by 8 bases, the J end by 10 bases, with 21 bases between. The DNA for the CDR3 is TGTGCCAGCCTCAAACCCTCAGTAACCCCCGAGCAGTTCTTC. Its translation: CASLKPSVTPEQFF.

The V and J genes are TRBV11-3 and TRBJ2-7; D could derive from TRBD1 or TRBD2 (5 bases each). The CDR3 sequence is 12 residues long. Germline V CDR1 and CDR2: SGHNT, YENEEA. V was trimmed by 4 bases and J by 5 bases, leaving 9 bases between them. DNA for the CDR3: TGTGCCAGCAGCTCTCAGGGAGACGAGCAGTACTTC. It encodes CASSSQGDEQYF.

This rearrangement joins TRBV15 to TRBJ2-5, with 8 positions matching TRBD1. The ends lost 1 base at V and 3 bases at J; junction bases unmatched: 4. The CDR3 sequence is 15 residues long. Germline V gives CDR1 LNHNV, CDR2 YYDKDF (reference sequence). CDR3 coding DNA: TGTGCCACCAGCAGAGGGGACAGGCGGGAAGAGACCCAGTACTTC. Protein sequence: CATSRGDRREETQYF.

The chain employs TRBV11-3 and TRBJ2-1; TRBD1 aligns across 10 bases. The germline V gene has CDR1 SGHNT and CDR2 YENEEA. This CDR3 has 15 amino acids. With V trimmed by 5 bases and J by 6 bases, 7 bases remained unmatched. The CDR3 coding sequence is TGTGCCAGCAGCCCCCGGGACAGGGGTTCCAATGAGCAGTTCTTC. This sequence encodes CASSPRDRGSNEQFF.

The chain has TRBV6-6 and TRBJ2-7, with TRBD1 matching 8 bases. V was clipped by 7 bases and J by 1 base; unmatched bases: 6. The germline CDR1 and CDR2 sequences are MNHNY and SVGAGI (reference sequence). There are 14 residues in the CDR3. The CDR3 region has the DNA TGTGCCAGCACCCTACAGGGGGTTTCCTACGAGCAGTACTTC. Protein sequence: CASTLQGVSYEQYF.